This T cell receptor beta chain emerged from a study of cytomegalovirus exposure and HLA in healthy donors. Overall study results and limits: Judged likely to be a sequencing artifact was a cluster of highly shared sequence variants. Rates of TCR association differed by HLA locus in a later analysis, with DRB1 highest and HLA-C lowest.

Though probably carrying unrecorded immune exposures, donors were nominally healthy at sampling. Regarding this clone: Its specificity is not known.

With 60 Vbeta and 13 Jbeta primers, the PCR was carried out. TCRdb's copy holds only in-frame clones and misses some; the assay was immunoSEQ multiplex PCR. The profile shows 60,000 to 95,000 clones, nearly 80% of them singletons. The V gene end was trimmed by 5 bases and the J gene end by 2 bases; junction bases not matched to a gene: 3. Germline values: CDR1 SGHVS, CDR2 FNYEAQ. The CDR3 runs 14 residues. The chain couples TRBV7-6 to TRBJ1-2, with TRBD1 identical over 9 bases. Sequenced: PBMCs. The source is a woman between 40 and 55 years old in good health and CMV-seropositive. The CDR3 sequence: CASSPGQGNYGYTF. The CDR3 bases are TGTGCCAGCAGCCCGGGACAGGGAAACTATGGCTACACCTTC.